Here is one TCR beta chain with its context. This record comes from a study of OX40 agonist ivuxolimab in advanced cancers. Baseline was the first blood sampling point, followed by cycle 4 day 1 and cycle 7 day 1. TCRdb keeps only in-frame clones here, not all; method: immunoSEQ multiplex PCR. This sample carries approximately 22,000 clones, 88% of them seen once, and the ten largest clones take about 25%. V lost 0 bases, J lost 6 bases, and 11 bases lay in between. This CDR3 comprises 14 residues. Germline values: CDR1 MGHRA, CDR2 YSYEKL. The chain employs TRBV4-1 and TRBJ1-1; unclear D gene. This specimen was CD4+ or CD8+ T cells sorted from blood, taken in a trial of the OX40 agonist ivuxolimab. The sequence was obtained from an adult with an advanced solid tumor such as melanoma, head and neck, liver or kidney cancer. The CDR3 bases are TGCGCCAGCAGCCAAGATATGAGAGGTCCTGAAGCTTTCTTT. It yields the protein CASSQDMRGPEAFF.